This T cell receptor (beta chain) was captured by sequencing in a study of naive and memory T cell subsets. This clonotype was seen more than once but under ten times. The CDR3 runs to 15 residues. The junction had 3 bases not matched to a gene; V was cut back by 5 bases and J by 3 bases. Germline CDR1 MRHNA, CDR2 SNTAGT. Treatment specified: skin biopsy from PPD injection site in Mantoux-positive individual. The library had UMIs added by 3' ligation of an oligonucleotide to TCR cDNA. Unsorted total RNA, roughly 1 to 1,100 ng, was DNase treated before reverse transcription. The SP2 primer and nested alpha and beta constant region primers amplified ligated cDNA in four rounds. Reverse transcription of blood and skin TCR RNA was primed at alpha and beta constant regions. One entry per CDR3 protein results from TCRdb running MiXCR on the UMI-ligation and nested PCR reads. The sample holds tens of thousands of distinct CDR3 sequences; 6.5% to 8% are singletons and the top ten take approximately 3%.

The genes are TRBV6-4 and TRBJ2-2; 10 nucleotides align to TRBD1. The sample was skin, taken from a tuberculin skin test site. The receptor's source is an adult in good health. The CDR3 here is CASSRTGGDTGELFF. The CDR3 nucleotides are TGTGCCAGCAGTCGGACAGGGGGGGACACCGGGGAGCTGTTTTTT.